The 5 T cell receptor beta chains below all came from one sample that was sequenced in a study of blood T cell repertoires in COVID-19. The data were produced by immunoSEQ multiplex PCR, yet TCRdb's version contains in-frame clones alone and is incomplete. The repertoire holds about 80,000 clones, with 70% to 80% as singletons. Sample: peripheral blood. The receptors were gathered from a man aged 65 to 79 with active or convalescent COVID-19.

The DNA for the CDR3 is TGTGCCAGTAGTATTGGGGACATAACCCCCTACACCTTC. The encoded protein is CASSIGDITPYTF. This chain uses TRBV19 with TRBJ1-2, with D perhaps matching TRBD1 (6 bases). The CDR3 has 13 residues. V was clipped by 3 bases and J by 10 bases, with 15 bases between them. The germline CDR1 and CDR2 sequences are LNHDA and SQIVND (reference sequence).

CDR3 in DNA: TGTGCCAGCAGTTCCGGGGAGATCCAGGGCTACACCTTC. This sequence encodes CASSSGEIQGYTF. This rearrangement joins TRBV7-9 to TRBJ1-2, with unresolved D. The V end lost 6 bases, the J end lost 8 bases, and 16 bases lay between the germline ends. The CDR3 is 13 residues long. The germline V gene has CDR1 SEHNR and CDR2 FQNEAQ (reference sequence).

This clone was seen at least ten times. V and J are TRBV19 and TRBJ2-3; perhaps TRBD2 as D (6 bases). CDR3 size: 14 residues. Per the germline V gene, CDR1 is LNHDA and CDR2 is SQIVND (reference sequence). DNA for the CDR3: TGTGCATCAATGGGAGGATATAGCACAGATACGCAGTATTTT. The encoded protein is CASMGGYSTDTQYF.

V is TRBV29-1 and J is TRBJ1-1, with 9 bases matching TRBD1. CDR1 SQVTM and CDR2 ANQGSEA come from the germline V gene. The ends lost 6 bases at V and 4 bases at J; junction bases unmatched: 3. This CDR3 comprises 12 residues. The CDR3 sequence is CSVGQGSTEAFF. CDR3 in DNA: TGCAGCGTAGGACAGGGGTCCACTGAAGCTTTCTTT. The whole variable domain, remainder taken from reference TRBV29-1 and TRBJ1-1, is SAVISQKPSRDICQRGTSLTIQCQVDSQVTMMFWYRQQPGQSLTLIATANQGSEATYESGFVIDKFPISRPNLTFSTLTVSNMSPEDSSIYLCSVGQGSTEAFFGQGTRLTVV.

There are a few counts of this clone. The chain employs TRBV12-3 or TRBV12-4 and TRBJ1-4; tentative D call: TRBD1 (5 bases). The CDR3 has 12 residues. V lost 5 bases to trimming and J lost 8 bases, with 9 bases between them. CDR3 DNA: TGTGCCAGCAGTGCCTACAGGGAAAAACTGTTTTTT. Residues: CASSAYREKLFF.